This TCR beta chain was identified during a study of T cells in Graves' hyperthyroidism and ophthalmopathy. About the research overall: At the time of initial diagnosis and before any treatment, peripheral blood was collected. Overall study findings and caveats: A median 6.5 months before onset, the model predicted ophthalmopathy. In the analysis, a 13 V-J model separated ophthalmopathy from stable hyperthyroidism. Most clonotypes that expanded in the thyroid above 0.001 also showed up in blood.

This clonotype was counted many times. Antigen specificity is unknown. Amplified regions were TCR beta CDR3 sequences from RNA transcripts. Primed by the HTBI set, a first-round RT-PCR was run on the TCR CDR3. TCRdb processed the multiplex PCR reads anew with MiXCR; each CDR3 protein has one entry. There are about 410,000 distinct CDR3 sequences in the sample; 13% to 15% occur only once, and roughly a fifth lies in the top ten. The CDR3 is 18 residues long. The junction had 11 bases not matched to a gene; V was cut back by 3 bases and J by 0 bases. The V gene's germline CDR1 is MNHEY and CDR2 SMNVEV (reference sequence).

Material for sequencing was blood. The chain joins TRBV27 to TRBJ2-7, with 10 bases lining up with TRBD1. The clonotype comes from a woman younger than 45 with Graves' ophthalmopathy. Written as DNA, the CDR3 is TGTGCCAGCAGTTTCGGTAACCGGGGACAGGGGCACTCCTACGAGCAGTACTTC. Its protein is CASSFGNRGQGHSYEQYF.